These 9 T cell receptor beta chains were all obtained from the same sample, sequenced in a study of cytomegalovirus exposure and HLA in healthy donors. Sequenced by immunoSEQ multiplex PCR; TCRdb stores in-frame clones only, minus some. The sample carries some 160,000 clones, 80% to 95% recorded once. The source material was PBMCs. These receptors came from a man aged 18 to 35 in good health and CMV-seronegative.

This clone was detected only once. CDR3 coding DNA: TGTGCCAGCAGTGAGAGCGGGGGTGCAGATACGCAGTATTTT. Translation: CASSESGGADTQYF. The chain has TRBV6-4 and TRBJ2-3, with TRBD2 matching over 8 bases. There are 14 residues in the CDR3. J lost 4 bases, V lost 3 bases, and 3 bases had no gene match. In germline, CDR1 is MRHNA, CDR2 SNTAGT.

This CDR3 is CASSHGQGVNTEAFF. In DNA form, the CDR3 reads TGTGCCAGCAGCCACGGACAGGGCGTGAACACTGAAGCTTTCTTT. The V gene is TRBV7-9, the J gene TRBJ1-1; 8 nucleotides align to TRBD1. The trim removed 5 bases at V and 0 bases at J, leaving 5 bases unmatched. The CDR3 totals 15 residues. Germline CDR1 reads SEHNR; CDR2 reads FQNEAQ (reference sequence).

This chain links TRBV5-4 with TRBJ1-1, with TRBD1 matching 8 bases. Germline CDR1 SGHNT, CDR2 YYREEE (reference sequence). The CDR3 sequence is 16 residues long. After removal of 6 bases from V and 3 bases from J, the junction contained 13 bases not matched to a gene. The chain's CDR3 is CASTAGQGLPHTEAFF. The CDR3 region has the DNA TGTGCCAGCACCGCAGGACAGGGTCTTCCACACACTGAAGCTTTCTTT.

V usage is TRBV4-1 and J usage is TRBJ2-1, with D unresolved. The CDR3 sequence is 16 residues long. The germline gives CDR1 MGHRA, CDR2 YSYEKL. Trimming took off 0 bases at V and 0 bases at J, with 9 bases between the two ends. This chain's CDR3 is CASSQDSRISYNEQFF. CDR3 DNA: TGCGCCAGCAGCCAAGATTCGCGAATCTCCTACAATGAGCAGTTCTTC.

The chain carries TRBV11-2 and TRBJ2-3, with 10 nucleotides matching TRBD2. The CDR3 spans 17 residues. Germline V gene data show CDR1 as SGHAT and CDR2 as FQNNGV. V gave up 1 base and J gave up 2 bases; unmatched junction bases: 6. The CDR3 region is CASSLAGLAAATDTQYF. CDR3 nucleotides: TGTGCCAGCAGCTTAGCAGGACTAGCGGCTGCCACAGATACGCAGTATTTT.

The rearrangement joins TRBV27 to TRBJ1-2; D may be TRBD1 (5 bases). The CDR3 is 15 residues long. The V and J ends lost 1 base and 2 bases respectively, with 11 bases between them. Per germline, CDR1 MNHEY and CDR2 SMNVEV (reference sequence). CDR3 sequence (DNA): TGTGCCAGCAGTTTATACCCAGGGCAGAACTATGGCTACACCTTC. Translation: CASSLYPGQNYGYTF.

The chain is built from TRBV27 and TRBJ2-3, with 8 bases identical to TRBD2. Looked up from germline, CDR1 is MNHEY and CDR2 is SMNVEV (reference sequence). The CDR3 consists of 16 residues. J was trimmed by 4 bases and V by 5 bases; bases with no gene match: 11. This CDR3 is CASSPPPAGVPDTQYF. For the CDR3, the DNA is TGTGCCAGCAGTCCCCCCCCAGCGGGAGTTCCAGATACGCAGTATTTT.

This clone appeared a single time. The chain carries TRBV6-5 and TRBJ2-1, with TRBD2 as a possible D gene (5 bases). V lost 6 bases and J lost 5, with 14 bases in between. The CDR3 loop spans 14 amino acids. Germline V gene data show CDR1 as MNHEY and CDR2 as SVGAGI. The CDR3 sequence is CASSRVAKHNEQFF. CDR3 nucleotide sequence: TGTGCCAGCAGCCGGGTAGCGAAGCACAATGAGCAGTTCTTC.

The chain joins TRBV9 to TRBJ2-1, with D tentatively TRBD2 (6 bases). V was clipped by 2 bases and J by 1 base, with 28 bases between them. This CDR3 is 21 amino acids long. The germline V gene encodes CDR1 SGDLS and CDR2 YYNGEE. CDR3 coding DNA: TGTGCCAGCAGCGTCGGGGGTGGCGGGACGTACGGTGGGTTATCCTACAATGAGCAGTTCTTC. Translation gives CASSVGGGGTYGGLSYNEQFF.